The text below deals with one T cell receptor beta chain. The data originate from a study of blood T cells in healthy people across ages. There were at least 6 micrograms of total RNA extracted from every sample. V lost 2 bases and J 4 bases, leaving 10 bases between the germline ends. The germline gives CDR1 MNHEY, CDR2 SVGAGI. This CDR3 is built from 14 residues. With a J-beta primer mix and a sample-barcoded 5' primer, a second PCR ran about 7 to 12 cycles. Researchers report that a template-switch adaptor with 12 random nucleotides tagged each cDNA molecule. One entry per CDR3 protein results from TCRdb running MiXCR on the 5' RACE reads. Among around 1,900,000 distinct CDR3 sequences, about 39% were seen once, and the ten largest hold roughly 23%.

The chain couples TRBV6-5 to TRBJ2-3; no reliable D call. Sequencing was performed on blood. The TCR comes from a human donor in good health. This chain's CDR3 is CASSYLTSSDTQYF. CDR3 bases: TGTGCCAGCAGTTACCTTACTTCGTCAGATACGCAGTATTTT.